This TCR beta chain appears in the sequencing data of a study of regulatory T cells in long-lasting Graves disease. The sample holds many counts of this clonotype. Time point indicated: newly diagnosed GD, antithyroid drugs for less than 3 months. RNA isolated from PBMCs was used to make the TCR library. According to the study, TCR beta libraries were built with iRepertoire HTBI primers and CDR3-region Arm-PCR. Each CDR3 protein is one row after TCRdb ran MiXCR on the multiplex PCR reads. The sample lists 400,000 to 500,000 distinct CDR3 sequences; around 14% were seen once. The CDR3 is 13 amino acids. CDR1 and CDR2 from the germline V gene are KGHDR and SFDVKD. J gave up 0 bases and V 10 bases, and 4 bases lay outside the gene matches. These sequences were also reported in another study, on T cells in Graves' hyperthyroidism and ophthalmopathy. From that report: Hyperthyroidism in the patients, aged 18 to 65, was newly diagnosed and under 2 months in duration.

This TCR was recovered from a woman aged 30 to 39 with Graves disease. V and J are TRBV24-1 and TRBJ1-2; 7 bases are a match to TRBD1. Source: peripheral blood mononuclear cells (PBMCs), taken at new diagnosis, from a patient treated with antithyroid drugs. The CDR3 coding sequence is TGTGCCACGAGGGACAGTGCTAACTATGGCTACACCTTC. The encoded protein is CATRDSANYGYTF.